A selection of T cell receptor beta chains follows, all from one sample in a study of CD8+ T cells in alopecia areata. Measured with immunoSEQ multiplex PCR; TCRdb has only the in-frame clones, and not every one. The table has 100,000 to 150,000 clones, 45% to 50% seen once. The input for sequencing was CD8+ T cells sorted from blood, taken at week 0. These receptors were collected from a human donor with alopecia areata. Both conserved end residues are part of each CDR3. The order of the fields is J gene, clone size, V gene, D gene, CDR3 DNA, CDR3 protein. D genes are given only for firm matches. The size entry is marked missing in some rows and otherwise reads once, few, many or a size class.

J gene: TRBJ2-1
clone size: few
V gene: TRBV5-8
D gene: NA
CDR3 DNA: TGTGCCAGCAGCTTGTACTACAATGAGCAGTTCTTC
CDR3 protein: CASSLYYNEQFF

J gene: TRBJ1-1
clone size: few
V gene: TRBV4-3
D gene: NA
CDR3 DNA: TGCGCCAGCAGCCCCTCCCCAGGAGAAGCTTTCTTT
CDR3 protein: CASSPSPGEAFF

J gene: TRBJ2-5
clone size: NA
V gene: TRBV10-3
D gene: NA
CDR3 DNA: TGTGCCACCCAGGGAAAAGAGACCCAGTACTTC
CDR3 protein: CATQGKETQYF

J gene: TRBJ1-5
clone size: NA
V gene: TRBV23-1
D gene: TRBD1
CDR3 DNA: TGCGCCAGCAGTCAATGTCCCCAGACAGGGGACAATCAGCCCCAGCATTTT
CDR3 protein: CASSQCPQTGDNQPQHF

J gene: TRBJ2-1
clone size: NA
V gene: TRBV27
D gene: NA
CDR3 DNA: TGTGCCAGCAGTTTTAGCGACGATGAGCAGTTCTTC
CDR3 protein: CASSFSDDEQFF

J gene: TRBJ2-5
clone size: NA
V gene: TRBV2
D gene: NA
CDR3 DNA: TGTGCCAGCAGTGAAGATTGGAGGATTCAAGAGACCCAGTACTTC
CDR3 protein: CASSEDWRIQETQYF

J gene: TRBJ2-7
clone size: NA
V gene: TRBV9
D gene: NA
CDR3 DNA: TGTGCCAGCAGCGCGGGTCTTATATACGAGCAGTACTTC
CDR3 protein: CASSAGLIYEQYF

J gene: TRBJ2-2
clone size: many
V gene: TRBV6-4
D gene: TRBD1
CDR3 DNA: TGTGCCAGCAGTGACGGGACAGCGAACACCGGGGAGCTGTTTTTT
CDR3 protein: CASSDGTANTGELFF

J gene: TRBJ2-4
clone size: NA
V gene: TRBV29-1
D gene: NA
CDR3 DNA: TGCAGCGTTGAAGGAGCCAAAAACATTCAGTACTTC
CDR3 protein: CSVEGAKNIQYF

J gene: TRBJ1-1
clone size: few
V gene: TRBV7-8
D gene: NA
CDR3 DNA: TGTGCCAGCAGCTTAATTACGAACACTGAAGCTTTCTTT
CDR3 protein: CASSLITNTEAFF

J gene: TRBJ2-7
clone size: NA
V gene: TRBV14
D gene: NA
CDR3 DNA: TGTGCCAGCAGCCAAGATCGGTTAACGGGTTCCTACGAGCAGTACTTC
CDR3 protein: CASSQDRLTGSYEQYF

J gene: TRBJ1-1
clone size: NA
V gene: TRBV4-1
D gene: NA
CDR3 DNA: TGCGCCAGCAGCCAAGATCTCGCTGAAGCTTTCTTT
CDR3 protein: CASSQDLAEAFF

J gene: TRBJ2-5
clone size: NA
V gene: TRBV6-5
D gene: NA
CDR3 DNA: TGTGCCAGCAGTTCATCGGGGAACTTGGAGACCCAGTACTTC
CDR3 protein: CASSSSGNLETQYF

J gene: TRBJ2-7
clone size: NA
V gene: TRBV29-1
D gene: NA
CDR3 DNA: TGCAGCGTAGGCGGGCGGCGATCCTACGAGCAGTACTTC
CDR3 protein: CSVGGRRSYEQYF

J gene: TRBJ2-1
clone size: NA
V gene: TRBV5-6
D gene: TRBD2
CDR3 DNA: TGTGCCAGCAGCATAAACACGGGACTAGCGATGGATGAGCAGTTCTTC
CDR3 protein: CASSINTGLAMDEQFF

J gene: TRBJ1-1
clone size: few
V gene: TRBV6-5
D gene: NA
CDR3 DNA: TGTGCCAGCAGTTACGGTTCTGGAGTGAACACTGAAGCTTTCTTT
CDR3 protein: CASSYGSGVNTEAFF

J gene: TRBJ1-1
clone size: NA
V gene: TRBV29-1
D gene: NA
CDR3 DNA: TGCAGCGTGGACAGTTCGGGAGCTTTCTTT
CDR3 protein: CSVDSSGAFF

J gene: TRBJ1-1
clone size: NA
V gene: TRBV10-3
D gene: NA
CDR3 DNA: TGTGCCACCAACGAACCGGCTGCCCACATGAACACTGAAGCTTTCTTT
CDR3 protein: CATNEPAAHMNTEAFF

J gene: TRBJ2-5
clone size: few
V gene: TRBV10-3
D gene: NA
CDR3 DNA: TGTGCCATCAGTTCGACAGGTCAAGAGACCCAGTACTTC
CDR3 protein: CAISSTGQETQYF

J gene: TRBJ2-7
clone size: NA
V gene: TRBV4-3
D gene: NA
CDR3 DNA: TGCGCCAGCAGCCAAGATGTAGGGAATATCTTCTACGAGCAGTACTTC
CDR3 protein: CASSQDVGNIFYEQYF

J gene: TRBJ1-1
clone size: NA
V gene: TRBV30
D gene: NA
CDR3 DNA: TGTGCCTGGAGTGTTAGCCAGAACACTGAAGCTTTCTTT
CDR3 protein: CAWSVSQNTEAFF

J gene: TRBJ1-3
clone size: NA
V gene: TRBV12-5
D gene: NA
CDR3 DNA: TGTGCTAGTGGTTTTATGGGCTCTGGAAACACCATATATTTT
CDR3 protein: CASGFMGSGNTIYF

J gene: TRBJ2-7
clone size: NA
V gene: TRBV4-2
D gene: NA
CDR3 DNA: TGTGCCAGCAGCCAAGATGGCGGACCACCAGGGCAGTACTTC
CDR3 protein: CASSQDGGPPGQYF

J gene: TRBJ2-7
clone size: few
V gene: TRBV30
D gene: NA
CDR3 DNA: TGTGCCTGTTCCCTAGGTAGGGGACCCAACTACGAGCAGTACTTC
CDR3 protein: CACSLGRGPNYEQYF

J gene: TRBJ2-7
clone size: once
V gene: TRBV7-9
D gene: NA
CDR3 DNA: TGTGCCAGCAGCTTAGGGGAGCGGGCCTCCTACGAGCAGTACTTC
CDR3 protein: CASSLGERASYEQYF

J gene: TRBJ2-1
clone size: NA
V gene: TRBV5-6
D gene: TRBD1
CDR3 DNA: TGTGCCAGCAGCTGGACAGGGGGCAATGAGCAGTTCTTC
CDR3 protein: CASSWTGGNEQFF

J gene: TRBJ1-4
clone size: NA
V gene: TRBV30
D gene: NA
CDR3 DNA: TGTGCCTGGAAATCCGGGGTGGCCTCTAATGAAAAACTGTTTTTT
CDR3 protein: CAWKSGVASNEKLFF

J gene: TRBJ2-1
clone size: few
V gene: TRBV5-1
D gene: NA
CDR3 DNA: TGCGCCAGCAGCTGGAGGAGGAACTATGAGCAGTTCTTC
CDR3 protein: CASSWRRNYEQFF

J gene: TRBJ1-3
clone size: few
V gene: TRBV30
D gene: NA
CDR3 DNA: TGTGCCTGGAGTCCGGGAAACACCATATATTTT
CDR3 protein: CAWSPGNTIYF

J gene: TRBJ2-2
clone size: NA
V gene: TRBV27
D gene: TRBD1
CDR3 DNA: TGTGCCAGCAGCCCTGGACAGGCGAACACCGGGGAGCTGTTTTTT
CDR3 protein: CASSPGQANTGELFF

J gene: TRBJ1-1
clone size: NA
V gene: TRBV5-6
D gene: NA
CDR3 DNA: TGTGCCAGCAGCTTGCGCAGATCTGAAGCTTTCTTT
CDR3 protein: CASSLRRSEAFF

J gene: TRBJ2-1
clone size: NA
V gene: TRBV5-1
D gene: NA
CDR3 DNA: TGCGCCAGCAGCTTGCCCGCCCGAGATGAGCAGTTCTTC
CDR3 protein: CASSLPARDEQFF

J gene: TRBJ2-1
clone size: NA
V gene: TRBV5-6
D gene: NA
CDR3 DNA: TGTGCCAGCAACCTCCGGGCCGACAATGAGCAGTTCTTC
CDR3 protein: CASNLRADNEQFF

J gene: TRBJ1-1
clone size: few
V gene: TRBV2
D gene: NA
CDR3 DNA: TGTGCCAGCAGTCGGGAGAACACTGAAGCTTTCTTT
CDR3 protein: CASSRENTEAFF

J gene: TRBJ2-5
clone size: NA
V gene: TRBV27
D gene: NA
CDR3 DNA: TGTGCCGTAGATTGGAGAGGGACGTTAAAGACCCAGTACTTC
CDR3 protein: CAVDWRGTLKTQYF

J gene: TRBJ2-3
clone size: few
V gene: TRBV19
D gene: NA
CDR3 DNA: TGTGCCAGTAGTTTAATTATACAGGGCGGGAGTACAGATACGCAGTATTTT
CDR3 protein: CASSLIIQGGSTDTQYF

J gene: TRBJ1-1
clone size: NA
V gene: TRBV6-5
D gene: NA
CDR3 DNA: TGTGCCAGCAGTTACCGGGAGGGGGGAACTGAAGCTTTCTTT
CDR3 protein: CASSYREGGTEAFF

J gene: TRBJ2-2
clone size: NA
V gene: TRBV6-5
D gene: NA
CDR3 DNA: TGTGCCAGCAGTTCCCTAAGCGGGTTGAACACCGGGGAGCTGTTTTTT
CDR3 protein: CASSSLSGLNTGELFF

J gene: TRBJ1-1
clone size: NA
V gene: TRBV6-5
D gene: TRBD1
CDR3 DNA: TGTGCCAGCAGCCACTCGGAGGGGGCGGGAGCTTTCTTT
CDR3 protein: CASSHSEGAGAFF

J gene: TRBJ2-3
clone size: few
V gene: TRBV30
D gene: TRBD2
CDR3 DNA: TGTGCCTGGAGTGGACCCTCTAGCGGGAGCACAGATACGCAGTATTTT
CDR3 protein: CAWSGPSSGSTDTQYF

J gene: TRBJ1-2
clone size: NA
V gene: TRBV10-3
D gene: NA
CDR3 DNA: TGTGCCATCAGTGATTTGGAGGTGGGACTTAACTATGGCTACACCTTC
CDR3 protein: CAISDLEVGLNYGYTF

J gene: TRBJ2-1
clone size: NA
V gene: TRBV5-1
D gene: NA
CDR3 DNA: TGCGCCAGCAGCGAACGGACAGTATCCTACAATGAGCAGTTCTTC
CDR3 protein: CASSERTVSYNEQFF

J gene: TRBJ2-2
clone size: few
V gene: TRBV29-1
D gene: NA
CDR3 DNA: TGCAGCGTTGCAGGGGTATACACCGGGGAGCTGTTTTTT
CDR3 protein: CSVAGVYTGELFF

J gene: TRBJ2-7
clone size: few
V gene: TRBV7-8
D gene: NA
CDR3 DNA: TGTGCCAGCAACGGGGAACCGTGGGGGAGCCACGAGCAGTACTTC
CDR3 protein: CASNGEPWGSHEQYF

J gene: TRBJ1-1
clone size: NA
V gene: TRBV13
D gene: NA
CDR3 DNA: TGTGCCAGCAGCTTAATGGGACACCGAATGAACACTGAAGCTTTCTTT
CDR3 protein: CASSLMGHRMNTEAFF

J gene: TRBJ1-6
clone size: NA
V gene: TRBV27
D gene: TRBD1
CDR3 DNA: TGTGCCAGCAGTCCAAACTCCGGGACAGGGTCTAATTCACCCCTCCACTTT
CDR3 protein: CASSPNSGTGSNSPLHF